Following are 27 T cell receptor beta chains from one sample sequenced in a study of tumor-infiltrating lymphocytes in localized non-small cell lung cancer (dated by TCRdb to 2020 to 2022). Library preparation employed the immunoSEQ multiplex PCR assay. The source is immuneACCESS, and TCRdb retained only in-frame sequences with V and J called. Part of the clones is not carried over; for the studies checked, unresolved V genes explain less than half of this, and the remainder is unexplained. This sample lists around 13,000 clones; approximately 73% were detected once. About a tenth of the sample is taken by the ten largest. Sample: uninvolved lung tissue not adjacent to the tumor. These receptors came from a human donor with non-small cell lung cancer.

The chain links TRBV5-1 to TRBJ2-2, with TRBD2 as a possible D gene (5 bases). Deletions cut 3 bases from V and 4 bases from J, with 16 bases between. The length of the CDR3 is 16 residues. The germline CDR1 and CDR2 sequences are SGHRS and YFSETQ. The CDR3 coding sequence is TGCGCCAGCAGCTCCCGTGGAACCGCGGGCACCGGGGAGCTGTTTTTT. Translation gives CASSSRGTAGTGELFF. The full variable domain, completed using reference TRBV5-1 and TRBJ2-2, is KAGVTQTPRYLIKTRGQQVTLSCSPISGHRSVSWYQQTPGQGLQFLFEYFSETQRNKGNFPGRFSGRQFSNSRSEMNVSTLELGDSALYLCASSSRGTAGTGELFFGEGSRLTVL.

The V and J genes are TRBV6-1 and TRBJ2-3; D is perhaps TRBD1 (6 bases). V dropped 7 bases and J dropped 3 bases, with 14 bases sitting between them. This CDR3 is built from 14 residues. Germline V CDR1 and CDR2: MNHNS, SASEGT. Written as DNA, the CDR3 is TGTGCCAGCAAGTACAGGGCGTTAACAGATACGCAGTATTTT. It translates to CASKYRALTDTQYF.

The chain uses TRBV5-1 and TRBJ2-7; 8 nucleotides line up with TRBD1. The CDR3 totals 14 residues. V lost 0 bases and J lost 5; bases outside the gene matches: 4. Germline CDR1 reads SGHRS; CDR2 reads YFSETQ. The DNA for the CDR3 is TGCGCCAGCAGCTTGGCTCAGACAGGGGACGAGCAGTACGTC. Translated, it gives CASSLAQTGDEQYV.

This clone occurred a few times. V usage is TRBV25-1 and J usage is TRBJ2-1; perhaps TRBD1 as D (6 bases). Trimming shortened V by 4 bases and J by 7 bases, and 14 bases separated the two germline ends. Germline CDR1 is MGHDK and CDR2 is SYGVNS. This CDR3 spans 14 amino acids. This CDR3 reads CASSGTGTINEQFF. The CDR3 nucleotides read TGTGCCAGCAGTGGTACCGGGACAATTAATGAGCAGTTCTTC.

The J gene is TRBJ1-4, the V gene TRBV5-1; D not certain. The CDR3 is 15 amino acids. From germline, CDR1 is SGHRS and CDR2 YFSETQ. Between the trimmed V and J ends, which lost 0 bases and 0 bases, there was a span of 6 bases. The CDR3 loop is CASSLGQATNEKLFF. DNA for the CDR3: TGCGCCAGCAGCTTGGGACAAGCAACTAATGAAAAACTGTTTTTT.

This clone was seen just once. The CDR3 nucleotides read TGCAGCGTTGCGGCAGGGACCACCGGGGAGCTGTTTTTT. The encoded protein is CSVAAGTTGELFF. V gene TRBV29-1 combines with J gene TRBJ2-2; perhaps D is TRBD1 or TRBD2 (5 bases each). The germline CDR1 and CDR2 sequences are SQVTM and ANQGSEA. The V gene lost 4 bases and the J gene lost 4 bases, with 10 bases spanning the gap. This CDR3 spans 13 amino acids.

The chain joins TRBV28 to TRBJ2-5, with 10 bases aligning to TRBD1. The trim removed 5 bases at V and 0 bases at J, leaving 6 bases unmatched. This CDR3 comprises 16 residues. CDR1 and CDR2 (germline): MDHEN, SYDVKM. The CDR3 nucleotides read TGTGCCAGCAGTCCACTAGGGACAGGGGACCAAGAGACCCAGTACTTC. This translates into CASSPLGTGDQETQYF.

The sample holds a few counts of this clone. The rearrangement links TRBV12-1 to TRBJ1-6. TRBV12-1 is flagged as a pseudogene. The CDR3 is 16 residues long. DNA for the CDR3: TGTGCCAGCAGCTCCTCTTTTGAAGGAGCCACCTCACCCCTCCACTTT. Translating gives CASSSSFEGATSPLHF.

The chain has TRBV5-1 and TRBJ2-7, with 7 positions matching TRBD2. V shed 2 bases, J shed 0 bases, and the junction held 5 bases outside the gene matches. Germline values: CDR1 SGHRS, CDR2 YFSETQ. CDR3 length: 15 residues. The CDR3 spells CASSLGSGDSYEQYF. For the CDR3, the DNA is TGCGCCAGCAGCTTAGGGAGCGGGGACTCCTACGAGCAGTACTTC.

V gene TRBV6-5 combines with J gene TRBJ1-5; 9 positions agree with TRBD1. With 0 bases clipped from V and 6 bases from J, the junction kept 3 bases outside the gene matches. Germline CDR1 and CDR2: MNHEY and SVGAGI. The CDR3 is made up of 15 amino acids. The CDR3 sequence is CASSYSGTGSQPQHF. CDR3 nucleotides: TGTGCCAGCAGTTACTCGGGGACAGGGTCTCAGCCCCAGCATTTT.

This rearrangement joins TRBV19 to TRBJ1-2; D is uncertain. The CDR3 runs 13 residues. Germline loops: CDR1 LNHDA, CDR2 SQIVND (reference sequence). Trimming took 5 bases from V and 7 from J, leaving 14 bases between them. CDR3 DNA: TGTGCCAGTAGTGATGAGGGCCGGCGTGGCTACACCTTC. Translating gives CASSDEGRRGYTF.

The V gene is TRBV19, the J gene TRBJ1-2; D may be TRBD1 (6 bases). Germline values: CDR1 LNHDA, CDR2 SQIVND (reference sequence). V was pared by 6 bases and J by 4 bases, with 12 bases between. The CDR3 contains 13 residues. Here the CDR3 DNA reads TGTGCCAGTAGCCCATGGACAGTCTATGGCTACACCTTC. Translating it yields CASSPWTVYGYTF.

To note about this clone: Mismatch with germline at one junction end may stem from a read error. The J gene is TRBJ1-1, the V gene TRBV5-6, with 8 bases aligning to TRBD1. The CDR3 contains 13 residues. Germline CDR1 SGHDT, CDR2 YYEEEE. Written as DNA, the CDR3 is TGTGCCAGCAGCTTAGGACAGGGAGCCTCACAGACGTTT. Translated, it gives CASSLGQGASQTF.

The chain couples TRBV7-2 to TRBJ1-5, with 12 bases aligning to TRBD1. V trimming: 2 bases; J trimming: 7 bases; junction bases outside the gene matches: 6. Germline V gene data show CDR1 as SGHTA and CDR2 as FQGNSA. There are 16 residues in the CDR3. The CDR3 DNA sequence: TGTGCCAGCAGCTTAACCGGGACAGGGGGCCGACAGCCCCAGCATTTT. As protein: CASSLTGTGGRQPQHF. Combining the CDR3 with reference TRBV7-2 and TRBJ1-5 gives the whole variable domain GAGVSQSPSNKVTEKGKDVELRCDPISGHTALYWYRQSLGQGLEFLIYFQGNSAPDKSGLPSDRFSAERTGGSVSTLTIQRTQQEDSAVYLCASSLTGTGGRQPQHFGDGTRLSIL.

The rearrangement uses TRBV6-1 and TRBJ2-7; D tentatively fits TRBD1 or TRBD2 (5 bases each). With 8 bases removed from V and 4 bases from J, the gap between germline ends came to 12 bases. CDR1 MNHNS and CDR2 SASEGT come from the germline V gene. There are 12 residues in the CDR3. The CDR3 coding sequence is TGTGCCAGCGGGGGACGGCTATACGAGCAGTACGTC. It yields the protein CASGGRLYEQYV.

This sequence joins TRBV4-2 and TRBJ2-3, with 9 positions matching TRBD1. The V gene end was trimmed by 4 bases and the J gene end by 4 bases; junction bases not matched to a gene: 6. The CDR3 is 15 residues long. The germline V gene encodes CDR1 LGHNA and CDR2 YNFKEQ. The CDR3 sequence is CASSLDRGMADTQYF. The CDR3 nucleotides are TGTGCCAGCAGCCTAGACAGGGGGATGGCAGATACGCAGTATTTT.

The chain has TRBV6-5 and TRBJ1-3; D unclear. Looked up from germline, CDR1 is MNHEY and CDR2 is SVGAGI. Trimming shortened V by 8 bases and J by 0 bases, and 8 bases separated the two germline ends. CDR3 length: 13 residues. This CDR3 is CASSSSSGNTIYF. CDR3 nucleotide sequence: TGTGCCAGCTCTTCGAGCTCTGGAAACACCATATATTTT.

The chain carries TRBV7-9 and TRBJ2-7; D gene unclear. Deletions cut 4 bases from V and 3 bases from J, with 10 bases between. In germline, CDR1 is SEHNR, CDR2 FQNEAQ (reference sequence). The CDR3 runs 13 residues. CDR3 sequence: CASSYGSDYEQYF. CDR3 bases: TGTGCCAGCAGCTACGGGTCTGACTACGAGCAGTACTTC.

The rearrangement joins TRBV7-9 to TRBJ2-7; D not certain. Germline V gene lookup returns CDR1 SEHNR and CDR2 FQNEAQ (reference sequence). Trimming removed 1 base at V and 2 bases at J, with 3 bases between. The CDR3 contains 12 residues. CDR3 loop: CASSLVPYEQYF. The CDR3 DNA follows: TGTGCCAGCAGCTTAGTACCCTACGAGCAGTACTTC.

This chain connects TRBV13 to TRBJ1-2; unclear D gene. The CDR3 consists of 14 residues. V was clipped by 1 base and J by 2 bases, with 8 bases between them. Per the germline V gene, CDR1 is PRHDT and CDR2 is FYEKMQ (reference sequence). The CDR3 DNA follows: TGTGCCAGCAGCTTAGAATCCGAGAACTATGGCTACACCTTC. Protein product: CASSLESENYGYTF.

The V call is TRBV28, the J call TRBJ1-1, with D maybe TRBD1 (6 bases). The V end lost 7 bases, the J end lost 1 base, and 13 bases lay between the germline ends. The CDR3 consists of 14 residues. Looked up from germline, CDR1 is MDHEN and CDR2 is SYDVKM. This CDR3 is CASIPRGRNTEAFF. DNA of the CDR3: TGTGCCAGCATTCCGAGGGGGAGGAACACTGAAGCTTTCTTT.

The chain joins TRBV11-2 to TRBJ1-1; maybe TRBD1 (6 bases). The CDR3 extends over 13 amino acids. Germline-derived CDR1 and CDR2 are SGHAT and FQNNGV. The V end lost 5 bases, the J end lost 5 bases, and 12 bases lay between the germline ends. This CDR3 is CASSGQFMTEAFF. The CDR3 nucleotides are TGTGCCAGCAGCGGACAGTTTATGACTGAAGCTTTCTTT.

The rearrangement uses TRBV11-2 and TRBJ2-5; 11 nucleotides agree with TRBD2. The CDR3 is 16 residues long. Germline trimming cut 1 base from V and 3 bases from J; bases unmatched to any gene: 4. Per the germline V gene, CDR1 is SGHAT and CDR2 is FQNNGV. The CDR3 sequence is CASSLGLTSGEETQYF. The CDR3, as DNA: TGTGCCAGCAGCTTAGGTCTGACTAGCGGGGAAGAGACCCAGTACTTC.

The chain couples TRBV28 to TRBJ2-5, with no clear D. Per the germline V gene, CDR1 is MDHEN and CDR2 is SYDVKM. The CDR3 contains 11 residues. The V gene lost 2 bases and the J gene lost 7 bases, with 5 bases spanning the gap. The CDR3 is CASSLGPTQYF. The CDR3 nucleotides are TGTGCCAGCAGTTTAGGTCCGACCCAGTACTTC. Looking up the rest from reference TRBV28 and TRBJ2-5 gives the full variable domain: DVKVTQSSRYLVKRTGEKVFLECVQDMDHENMFWYRQDPGLGLRLIYFSYDVKMKEKGDIPEGYSVSREKKERFSLILESASTNQTSMYLCASSLGPTQYFGPGTRLLVL.

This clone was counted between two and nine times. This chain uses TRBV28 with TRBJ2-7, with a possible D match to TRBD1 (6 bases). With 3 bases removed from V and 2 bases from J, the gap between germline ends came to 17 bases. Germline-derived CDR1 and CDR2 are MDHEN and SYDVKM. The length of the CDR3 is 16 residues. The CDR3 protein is CASSFISGDGPYEQYF. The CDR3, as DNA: TGTGCCAGCAGTTTCATTTCAGGGGACGGCCCCTACGAGCAGTACTTC.

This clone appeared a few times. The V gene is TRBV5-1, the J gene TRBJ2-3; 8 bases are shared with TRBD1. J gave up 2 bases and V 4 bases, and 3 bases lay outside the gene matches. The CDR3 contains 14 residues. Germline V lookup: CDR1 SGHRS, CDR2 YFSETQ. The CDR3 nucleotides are TGCGCCAGCAGCGCACAGGGGGACACAGATACGCAGTATTTT. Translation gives CASSAQGDTDTQYF.

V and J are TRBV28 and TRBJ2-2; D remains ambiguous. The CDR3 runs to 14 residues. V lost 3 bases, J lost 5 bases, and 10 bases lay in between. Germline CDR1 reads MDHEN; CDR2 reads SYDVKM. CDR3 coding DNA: TGTGCCAGCAGTTTTATGAGTGGGACCGGGGAGCTGTTTTTT. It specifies CASSFMSGTGELFF.